This T cell receptor beta chain was sequenced in a study of control samples from healthy donors and cancer patients. Trimming at V came to 4 bases and at J to 3 bases, leaving 5 bases not matched to a gene. CDR1 and CDR2 (germline): SGHRS, YFSETQ. The CDR3 runs to 14 residues. Produced via immunoSEQ multiplex PCR; TCRdb's table is partial and in-frame only. The sample yields 120,000 or so clones, 87% seen once. In this sample, this clone turned up a few times. Sequenced sample: blood. This sequence originates from a man in his late teens or twenties in good health. V usage is TRBV5-1 and J usage is TRBJ1-1, with 8 bases fitting TRBD1. As DNA, the CDR3 is TGCGCCAGCAGCCCCAGGGGGCCGGACACTGAAGCTTTCTTT. Translation: CASSPRGPDTEAFF.